This entry describes one T cell receptor (beta chain). Its antigen is unidentified. This CDR3 contains 18 residues. Germline V gives CDR1 SGHVT, CDR2 SQSDAQ. V lost 5 bases and J lost 1, with 23 bases in between. This sample stems from a study of T cell repertoires in cytomegalovirus infection. TCRdb processed the reads anew with MiXCR; each CDR3 protein has one entry. Of just over 450,000 distinct CDR3 sequences in the sample, under 55% were seen once. The specimen was cultured PBMCs, collected from culture after CMV antigen stimulation. The sequence derives from a human donor in good health (CMV status not recorded). Some clones in this sample may be carry-over from other donors' samples. The chain links TRBV7-4 to TRBJ2-5; possible D gene TRBD2, 7 bases. The CDR3 spells CASSPREGPGGLQETQYF. The CDR3 DNA is TGTGCCAGCAGCCCGAGAGAGGGTCCCGGGGGGCTCCAAGAGACCCAGTACTTC.